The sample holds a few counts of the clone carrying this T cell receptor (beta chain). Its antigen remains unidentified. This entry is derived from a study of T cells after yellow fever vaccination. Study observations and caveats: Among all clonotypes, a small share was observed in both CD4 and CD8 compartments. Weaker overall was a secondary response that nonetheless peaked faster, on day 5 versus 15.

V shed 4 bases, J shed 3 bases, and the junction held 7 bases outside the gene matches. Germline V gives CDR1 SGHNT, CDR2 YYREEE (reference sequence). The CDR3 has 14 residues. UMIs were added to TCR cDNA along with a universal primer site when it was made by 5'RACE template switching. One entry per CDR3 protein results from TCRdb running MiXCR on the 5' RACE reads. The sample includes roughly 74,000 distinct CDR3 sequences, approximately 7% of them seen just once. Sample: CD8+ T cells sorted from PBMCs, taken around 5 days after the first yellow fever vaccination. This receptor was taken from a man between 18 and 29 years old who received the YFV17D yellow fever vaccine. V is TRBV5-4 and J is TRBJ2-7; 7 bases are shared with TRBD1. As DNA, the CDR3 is TGTGCCAGCAGCCGATGGGACAGAGACTACGAGCAGTACTTC. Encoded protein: CASSRWDRDYEQYF.